A selection of T cell receptor beta chains follows, all from one sample in a study of cytomegalovirus exposure and HLA in healthy donors. Produced via immunoSEQ multiplex PCR; TCRdb's table is partial and in-frame only. This sample has under 95,000 clones, with 70% to 80% found just once. The sample was PBMCs. The receptor source for this set is a woman aged 40 to 50 in good health and CMV-seropositive. CDR3s include the opening cysteine and the closing phenylalanine or tryptophan. Fields, in order: CDR3 protein, CDR3 DNA, J gene, CDR3 length, V gene, D gene, clone size. A D gene is named only where the DNA matches it firmly. Clone size is stated in some rows and not others, as once, few, many or a class when expanded.

CDR3aa: CASSQDRGPQETQYF
CDR3nt: TGCGCCAGCAGCCAAGACAGGGGTCCCCAAGAGACCCAGTACTTC
j_gene: TRBJ2-5
len: 15
v_gene: TRBV4-3
d_gene: -
abundance: -

CDR3aa: CASSSPWTGEYGYTF
CDR3nt: TGTGCCAGCAGCTCCCCTTGGACAGGGGAATATGGCTACACCTTC
j_gene: TRBJ1-2
len: 15
v_gene: TRBV11-1
d_gene: TRBD1
abundance: -

CDR3aa: CASSVGTLYNEQFF
CDR3nt: TGTGCCAGCAGCGTAGGGACACTTTACAATGAGCAGTTCTTC
j_gene: TRBJ2-1
len: 14
v_gene: TRBV9
d_gene: -
abundance: -

CDR3aa: CAWSVGAGEQPQHF
CDR3nt: TGTGCCTGGAGTGTAGGGGCAGGGGAGCAGCCCCAGCATTTT
j_gene: TRBJ1-5
len: 14
v_gene: TRBV30
d_gene: -
abundance: once

CDR3aa: CASSPSENYGYTF
CDR3nt: TGTGCCAGCTCACCTTCGGAGAACTATGGCTACACCTTC
j_gene: TRBJ1-2
len: 13
v_gene: TRBV18
d_gene: -
abundance: -

CDR3aa: CASSLEGQGEQYF
CDR3nt: TGTGCCAGTAGTCTGGAAGGTCAGGGGGAGCAGTACTTC
j_gene: TRBJ2-7
len: 13
v_gene: TRBV19
d_gene: -
abundance: once

CDR3aa: CASSFDGGGQPQHF
CDR3nt: TGTGCCAGCAGTTTTGACGGGGGTGGTCAGCCCCAGCATTTT
j_gene: TRBJ1-5
len: 14
v_gene: TRBV27
d_gene: -
abundance: -

CDR3aa: CATSGGQSSYNEQFF
CDR3nt: TGTGCCACCAGCGGAGGACAGAGCTCCTACAATGAGCAGTTCTTC
j_gene: TRBJ2-1
len: 15
v_gene: TRBV15
d_gene: -
abundance: -

CDR3aa: CASSLEQVTYEQYF
CDR3nt: TGTGCCAGCAGCTTAGAACAGGTTACCTACGAGCAGTACTTC
j_gene: TRBJ2-7
len: 14
v_gene: TRBV7-9
d_gene: -
abundance: -

CDR3aa: CASSQAGGNEQFF
CDR3nt: TGCGCCAGCAGCCAAGCGGGAGGGAATGAGCAGTTCTTC
j_gene: TRBJ2-1
len: 13
v_gene: TRBV4-3
d_gene: TRBD2
abundance: -